This section outlines one T cell receptor beta chain sequence together with its context. As handled by the study authors: The assay estimated nucleated cells by amplifying reference gene primers. Sequencing used immunoSEQ multiplex PCR; TCRdb keeps in-frame clones, though not all of them. V and J calls and clone size are those listed in that table; D and trimming were worked out from the DNA. The table shows tens of thousands of clones, with about 92% occurring only once. This sample was taken from a study of blood T cell repertoires in COVID-19. On the study more broadly: The study drew acute and convalescent COVID-19 samples from the United States, Italy and Spain. In each case, the material was cDNA or gDNA derived from T cells, B-cell-depleted T cells, or PBMCs.

This TCR derives from a human donor in a cohort sampled during active COVID-19. Material for sequencing was peripheral blood.

The CDR3 here is CASSPQLTRGDTDTQYF. The CDR3 coding sequence is TGTGCCAGCTCCCCGCAATTAACGCGAGGAGACACAGATACGCAGTATTTT. V gene TRBV18 combines with J gene TRBJ2-3, with D hard to call. The V gene lost 6 bases and the J gene lost 2 bases, with 21 bases spanning the gap. Per germline, CDR1 KGHSH and CDR2 LQKENI. The CDR3 length is 17 residues.